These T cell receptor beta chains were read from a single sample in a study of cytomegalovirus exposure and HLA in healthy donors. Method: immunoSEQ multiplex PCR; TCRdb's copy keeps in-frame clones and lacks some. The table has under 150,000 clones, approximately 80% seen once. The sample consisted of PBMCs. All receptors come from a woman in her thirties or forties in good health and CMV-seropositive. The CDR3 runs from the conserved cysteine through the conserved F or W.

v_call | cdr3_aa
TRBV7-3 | CASSLSPGGINNEQFF
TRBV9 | CASSSGGTASSYEQYF
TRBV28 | CASSPAGGPYNEQFF
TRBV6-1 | CASSEAIYEQYF
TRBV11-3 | CASTPRGEQYF
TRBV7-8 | CASSLVSPLGGGIPGELFF
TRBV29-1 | CSVSGGVGTEAFF
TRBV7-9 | CASSPGTGVSETQYF
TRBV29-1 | CSASFRGWSYEQYF
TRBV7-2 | CASSFRRDQETQYF
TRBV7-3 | CASSSGQPGDTQYF
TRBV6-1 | CASSEAGVGGYTF
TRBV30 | CAWTTGANVLTF
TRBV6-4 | CASSKDRANTGELFF